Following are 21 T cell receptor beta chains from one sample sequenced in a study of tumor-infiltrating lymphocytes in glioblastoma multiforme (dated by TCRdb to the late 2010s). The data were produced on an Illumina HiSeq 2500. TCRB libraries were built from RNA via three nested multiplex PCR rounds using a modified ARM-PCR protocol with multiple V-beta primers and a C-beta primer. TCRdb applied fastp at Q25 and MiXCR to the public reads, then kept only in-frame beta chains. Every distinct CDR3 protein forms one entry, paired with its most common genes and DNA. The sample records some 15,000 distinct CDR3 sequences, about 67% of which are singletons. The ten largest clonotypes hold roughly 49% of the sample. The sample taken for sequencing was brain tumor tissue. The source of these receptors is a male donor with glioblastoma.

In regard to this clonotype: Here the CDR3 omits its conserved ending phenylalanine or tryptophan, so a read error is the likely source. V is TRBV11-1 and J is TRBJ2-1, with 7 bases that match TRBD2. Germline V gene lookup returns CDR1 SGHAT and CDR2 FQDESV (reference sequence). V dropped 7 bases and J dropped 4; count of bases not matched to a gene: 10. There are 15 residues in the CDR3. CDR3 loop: CASTLLAGVYNEQFV. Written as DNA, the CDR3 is TGTGCCAGCACTTTACTGGCGGGAGTTTACAATGAGCAGTTCGTC.

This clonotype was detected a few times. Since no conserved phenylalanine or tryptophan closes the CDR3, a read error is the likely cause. This CDR3 is CAWAAFNSPLHL. CDR3 coding DNA: TGTGCCTGGGCGGCCTTTAATTCACCCCTCCACTTA. The chain recombines TRBV30 with TRBJ1-6, with D unclear. This CDR3 is built from 12 residues. Germline V lookup: CDR1 GTSNPN, CDR2 SVGIG (reference sequence). Trimming took 5 bases from V and 6 from J, leaving 8 bases between them.

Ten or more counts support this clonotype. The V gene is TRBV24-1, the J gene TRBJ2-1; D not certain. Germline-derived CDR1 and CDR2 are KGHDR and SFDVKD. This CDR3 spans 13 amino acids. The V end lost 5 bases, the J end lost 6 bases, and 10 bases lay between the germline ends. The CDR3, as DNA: TGTGCCACCAGTGGCGACATGGCCAATGAGCAGTTCTTC. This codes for CATSGDMANEQFF.

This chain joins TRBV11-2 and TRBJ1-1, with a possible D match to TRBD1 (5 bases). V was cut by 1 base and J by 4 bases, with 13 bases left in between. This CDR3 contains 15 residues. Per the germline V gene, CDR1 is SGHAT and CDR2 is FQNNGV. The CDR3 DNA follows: TGTGCCAGCAGCTTAGGCCCTCAGGGTGGCACTGAAGCTTTCTTT. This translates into CASSLGPQGGTEAFF. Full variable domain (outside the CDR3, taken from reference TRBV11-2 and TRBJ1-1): EAGVAQSPRYKIIEKRQSVAFWCNPISGHATLYWYQQILGQGPKLLIQFQNNGVVDDSQLPKDRFSAERLKGVDSTLKIQPAKLEDSAVYLCASSLGPQGGTEAFFGQGTRLTVV.

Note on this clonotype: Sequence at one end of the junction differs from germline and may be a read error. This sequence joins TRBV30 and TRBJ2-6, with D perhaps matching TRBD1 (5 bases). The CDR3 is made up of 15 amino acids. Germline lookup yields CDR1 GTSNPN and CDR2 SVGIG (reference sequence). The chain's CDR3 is CAWSVTTDGANLLTF. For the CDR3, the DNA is TGTGCCTGGAGTGTAACAACAGATGGGGCCAACCTCCTGACCTTC.

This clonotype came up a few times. CDR3 DNA: TGTGCCAGTAGTGGCGACAAGGAGAACACCGGGGAGCTGTTTTTT. Translating gives CASSGDKENTGELFF. The V call is TRBV19, the J call TRBJ2-2; no definite D call. V was shortened by 5 bases and J by 1 base, with 11 bases between the two germline ends. The CDR3 has 15 residues. Germline V gene data show CDR1 as LNHDA and CDR2 as SQIVND (reference sequence).

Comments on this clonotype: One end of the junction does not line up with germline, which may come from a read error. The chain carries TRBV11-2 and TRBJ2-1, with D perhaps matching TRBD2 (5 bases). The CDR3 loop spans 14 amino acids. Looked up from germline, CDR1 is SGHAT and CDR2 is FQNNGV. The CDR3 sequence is CASSANSRYNEQSF. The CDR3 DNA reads TGTGCCAGTAGCGCGAACTCGCGCTACAATGAGCAGTCCTTC. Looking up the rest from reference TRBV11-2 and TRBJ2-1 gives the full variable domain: EAGVAQSPRYKIIEKRQSVAFWCNPISGHATLYWYQQILGQGPKLLIQFQNNGVVDDSQLPKDRFSAERLKGVDSTLKIQPAKLEDSAVYLCASSANSRYNEQSFGPGTRLTVL.

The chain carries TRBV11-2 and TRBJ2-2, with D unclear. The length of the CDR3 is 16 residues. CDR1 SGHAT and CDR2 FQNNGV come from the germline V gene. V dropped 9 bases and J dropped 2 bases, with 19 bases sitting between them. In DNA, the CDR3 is TGTGCCAGGAGCCCATCCTGGCTAGATAACACCGGGGAGCTGTTTTTT. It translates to CARSPSWLDNTGELFF.

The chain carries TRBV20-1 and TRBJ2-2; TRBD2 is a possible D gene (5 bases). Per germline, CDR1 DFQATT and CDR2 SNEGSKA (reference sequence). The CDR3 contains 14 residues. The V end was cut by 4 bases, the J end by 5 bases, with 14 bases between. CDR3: CSAISGDTTGELFF. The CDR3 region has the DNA TGCAGTGCTATATCCGGGGATACTACCGGGGAGCTGTTTTTT.

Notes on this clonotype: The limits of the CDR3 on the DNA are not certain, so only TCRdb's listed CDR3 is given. This CDR3 reads CSVASGITDTQCF. This chain links TRBV29-1 with TRBJ2-3; no check of the table's D call, TRBD2, against the DNA was made. The CDR3 is 13 residues long, ends included. Germline CDR1 is SQVTM and CDR2 is ANQGSEA.

This CDR3 reads CARRSGMAKTFF. CDR3 coding DNA: TGTGCCCGCCGTTCAGGGATGGCTAAAACTTTCTTT. V usage is TRBV30 and J usage is TRBJ1-1, with D possibly TRBD1 on 5 matching bases. Between the trimmed V and J ends, which lost 8 bases and 12 bases, there was a span of 22 bases. The CDR3 contains 12 residues. The germline V gene has CDR1 GTSNPN and CDR2 SVGIG (reference sequence).

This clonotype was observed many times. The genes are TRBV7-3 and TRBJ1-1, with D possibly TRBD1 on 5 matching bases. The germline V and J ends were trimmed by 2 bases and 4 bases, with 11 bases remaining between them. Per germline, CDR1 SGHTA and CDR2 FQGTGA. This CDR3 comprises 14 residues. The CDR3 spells CASSLSGGSTEAFF. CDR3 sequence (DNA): TGTGCCAGCAGCTTATCTGGGGGTTCCACTGAAGCTTTCTTT.

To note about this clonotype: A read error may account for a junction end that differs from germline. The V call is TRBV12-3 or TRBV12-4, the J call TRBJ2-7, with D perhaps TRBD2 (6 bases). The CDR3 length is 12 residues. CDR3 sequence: CTSSLRPGDQYF. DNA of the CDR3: TGTACCAGCAGTCTAAGGCCGGGAGATCAGTACTTC.

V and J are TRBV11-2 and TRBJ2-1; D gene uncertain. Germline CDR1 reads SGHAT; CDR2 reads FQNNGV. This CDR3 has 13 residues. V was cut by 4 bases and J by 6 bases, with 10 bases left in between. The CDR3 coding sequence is TGTGCCAGCAGCTCCAGGACGGTCAATGAGCAGTTCTTC. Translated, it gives CASSSRTVNEQFF.

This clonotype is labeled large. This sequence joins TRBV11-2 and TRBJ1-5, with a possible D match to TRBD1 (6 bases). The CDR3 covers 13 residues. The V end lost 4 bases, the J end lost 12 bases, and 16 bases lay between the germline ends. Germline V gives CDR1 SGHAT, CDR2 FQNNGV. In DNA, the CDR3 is TGTGCCAGCAGCTCACTGGTGGACAGTAGCCAGCATTTT. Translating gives CASSSLVDSSQHF.

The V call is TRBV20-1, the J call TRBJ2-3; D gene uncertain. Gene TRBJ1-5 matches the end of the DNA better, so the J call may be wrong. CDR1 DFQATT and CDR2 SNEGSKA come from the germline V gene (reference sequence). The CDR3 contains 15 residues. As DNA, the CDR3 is TGCAGTGCCCTACGTACAAGGACGACCCTTAATACGCAGCATTTT. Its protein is CSALRTRTTLNTQHF.

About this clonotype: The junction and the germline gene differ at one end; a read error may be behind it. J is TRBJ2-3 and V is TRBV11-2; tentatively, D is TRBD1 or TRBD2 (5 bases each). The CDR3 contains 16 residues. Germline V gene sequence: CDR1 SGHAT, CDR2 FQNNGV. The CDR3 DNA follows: TGTGCCTGCAGCTCGGGGCCGCCGCGGAGCACAGATACGCAGTATTTT. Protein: CACSSGPPRSTDTQYF. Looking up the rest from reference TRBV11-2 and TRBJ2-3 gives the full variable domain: EAGVAQSPRYKIIEKRQSVAFWCNPISGHATLYWYQQILGQGPKLLIQFQNNGVVDDSQLPKDRFSAERLKGVDSTLKIQPAKLEDSAVYLCACSSGPPRSTDTQYFGPGTRLTVL.

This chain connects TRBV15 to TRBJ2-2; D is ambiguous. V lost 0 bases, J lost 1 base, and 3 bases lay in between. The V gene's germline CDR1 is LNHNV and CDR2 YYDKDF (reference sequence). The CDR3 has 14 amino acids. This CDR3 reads CATSRERNTGELFF. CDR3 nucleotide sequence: TGTGCCACCAGCAGAGAAAGGAACACCGGGGAGCTGTTTTTT.

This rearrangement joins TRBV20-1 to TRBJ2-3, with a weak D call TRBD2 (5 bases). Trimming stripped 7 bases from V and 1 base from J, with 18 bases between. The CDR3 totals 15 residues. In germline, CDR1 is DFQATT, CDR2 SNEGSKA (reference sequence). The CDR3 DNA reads TGCAGTGGCCAGCGGCTAGAAGTGGGCACAGATACGCAGTATTTT. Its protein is CSGQRLEVGTDTQYF.

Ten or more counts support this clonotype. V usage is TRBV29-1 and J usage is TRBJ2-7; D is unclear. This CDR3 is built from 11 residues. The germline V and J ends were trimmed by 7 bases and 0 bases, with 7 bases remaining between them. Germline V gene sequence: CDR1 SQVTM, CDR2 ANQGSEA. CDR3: CSALSSYEQYF. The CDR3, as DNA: TGCAGCGCCCTCTCCTCCTACGAGCAGTACTTC.

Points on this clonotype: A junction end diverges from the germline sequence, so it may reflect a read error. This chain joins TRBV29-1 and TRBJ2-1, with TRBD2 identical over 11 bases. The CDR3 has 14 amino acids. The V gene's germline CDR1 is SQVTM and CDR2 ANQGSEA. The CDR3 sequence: CSVEGGLAASEQFF. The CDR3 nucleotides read TGTAGCGTTGAAGGGGGACTAGCGGCCAGTGAGCAGTTCTTC.